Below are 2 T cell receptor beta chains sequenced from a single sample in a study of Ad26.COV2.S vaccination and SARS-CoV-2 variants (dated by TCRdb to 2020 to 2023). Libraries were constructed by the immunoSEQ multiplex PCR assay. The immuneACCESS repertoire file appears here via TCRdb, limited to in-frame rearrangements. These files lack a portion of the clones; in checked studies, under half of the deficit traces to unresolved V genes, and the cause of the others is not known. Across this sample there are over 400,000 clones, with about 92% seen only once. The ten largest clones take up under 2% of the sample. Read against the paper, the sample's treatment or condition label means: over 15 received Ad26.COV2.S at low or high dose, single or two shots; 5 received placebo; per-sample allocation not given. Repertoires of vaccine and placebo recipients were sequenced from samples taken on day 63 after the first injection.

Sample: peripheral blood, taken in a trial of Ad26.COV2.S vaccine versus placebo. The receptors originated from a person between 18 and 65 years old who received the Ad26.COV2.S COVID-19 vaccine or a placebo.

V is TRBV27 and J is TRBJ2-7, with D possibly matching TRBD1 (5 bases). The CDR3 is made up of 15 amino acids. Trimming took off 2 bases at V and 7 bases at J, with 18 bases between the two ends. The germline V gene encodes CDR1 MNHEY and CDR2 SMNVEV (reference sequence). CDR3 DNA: TGTGCCAGCAGTTTACAAGGGGCGGTAAGCTTTGAGCAGTACTTC. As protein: CASSLQGAVSFEQYF.

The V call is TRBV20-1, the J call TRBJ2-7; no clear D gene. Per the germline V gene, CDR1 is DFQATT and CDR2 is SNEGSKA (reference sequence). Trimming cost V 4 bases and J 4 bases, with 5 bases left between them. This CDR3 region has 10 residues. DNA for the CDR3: TGCAGTGCTAAACGTTACGAGCAGTACTTC. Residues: CSAKRYEQYF.